These 10 T cell receptor beta chains originate from one sample sequenced in a study of healthy donors' naive CD4 and CD8 T cells. A linear amplification protocol produced the TCR libraries from around 0.55 ug of total RNA. MiXCR was run by TCRdb on the reads, yielding one entry per CDR3 protein. The profile shows some 190,000 distinct CDR3 sequences, around 80% of them singletons. The sequencing input was naive CD4+ and CD8+ T cells sorted from blood, pooled from several donors. These receptor sequences come from a pool of human donors in good health; the sample pools cells from several healthy donors.

The chain is built from TRBV11-2 and TRBJ2-5; D call uncertain. Germline V gives CDR1 SGHAT, CDR2 FQNNGV. This CDR3 has 14 residues. Trimming shortened V by 5 bases and J by 4 bases, and 14 bases separated the two germline ends. The CDR3 here is CASSLRYPGETQYF. The CDR3 DNA is TGTGCCAGCAGCCTTCGATATCCCGGAGAGACCCAGTACTTC.

This clonotype turned up a few times. The genes are TRBV5-5 and TRBJ2-1; D remains unclear. Germline values: CDR1 SGHKS, CDR2 YYEKEE (reference sequence). The CDR3 consists of 14 residues. V lost 4 bases, J lost 1 base, and 9 bases lay in between. CDR3 amino acids: CASSEDGSYNEQFF. The CDR3 DNA reads TGTGCCAGCAGCGAGGACGGATCCTACAATGAGCAGTTCTTC.

The rearrangement links TRBV29-1 to TRBJ2-7; TRBD1 aligns across 10 bases. The CDR3 is 15 residues long. Germline-derived CDR1 and CDR2 are SQVTM and ANQGSEA. V lost 3 bases to trimming and J lost 6 bases; unmatched junction nucleotides: 11. The CDR3 is CSVDEDRGPFPEQYF. The CDR3 bases are TGCAGCGTTGACGAAGACAGGGGGCCATTCCCCGAGCAGTACTTC.

This clonotype was found a few times. The chain uses TRBV29-1 and TRBJ1-2; 7 nucleotides align to TRBD1. Unmatched junction bases numbered 3, after V lost 6 bases and J lost 2 bases. This CDR3 has 12 amino acids. Germline lookup yields CDR1 SQVTM and CDR2 ANQGSEA. The CDR3 sequence: CSVEQGNYGYTF. The CDR3 DNA is TGCAGCGTCGAACAGGGGAACTATGGCTACACCTTC.

The rearrangement links TRBV29-1 to TRBJ2-2, with 13 bases aligning to TRBD2. J was trimmed by 4 bases and V by 4 bases; bases with no gene match: 3. Germline V lookup: CDR1 SQVTM, CDR2 ANQGSEA. There are 15 residues in the CDR3. CDR3: CSVGTSGSVTGELFF. CDR3 in DNA: TGCAGCGTTGGGACTAGCGGGAGTGTCACCGGGGAGCTGTTTTTT.

This clonotype was counted once. This chain uses TRBV5-1 with TRBJ2-1; D is uncertain. Germline CDR1 is SGHRS and CDR2 is YFSETQ. V lost 4 bases and J 3 bases, leaving 11 bases between the germline ends. There are 14 residues in the CDR3. The CDR3 DNA reads TGCGCCAGCAGCGAAGTTCATGTCTACAATGAGCAGTTCTTC. Its protein is CASSEVHVYNEQFF.

V and J are TRBV4-1 and TRBJ2-3, with 8 bases identical to TRBD2. The ends lost 5 bases at V and 2 bases at J; junction bases unmatched: 9. Germline V gene sequence: CDR1 MGHRA, CDR2 YSYEKL. CDR3 length: 16 residues. The CDR3 nucleotides read TGCGCCAGCAGCAGCCGCGGTAGCGGGATCACAGATACGCAGTATTTT. This translates into CASSSRGSGITDTQYF.

The chain has TRBV10-3 and TRBJ2-1, with TRBD1 matching over 7 bases. Trimming cost V 8 bases and J 10 bases; bases outside gene matches: 11. The CDR3 extends over 13 amino acids. In germline, CDR1 is ENHRY, CDR2 SYGVKD. The CDR3 spells CAIGEVPTGEQFF. CDR3 nucleotides: TGTGCCATCGGCGAGGTACCGACAGGGGAGCAGTTCTTC.

V gene TRBV6-5 combines with J gene TRBJ2-1; D uncertain. The germline V and J ends were trimmed by 6 bases and 5 bases, with 5 bases remaining between them. Germline CDR1 MNHEY, CDR2 SVGAGI. CDR3 length equals 11 residues. The CDR3: CASRTNNEQFF. The DNA of the CDR3 is TGTGCCAGCAGAACTAACAATGAGCAGTTCTTC.

The chain combines TRBV4-2 with TRBJ2-3, with TRBD2 matching 8 bases. The CDR3 spans 17 residues. Losses at the gene ends were 1 base for V and 5 bases for J; bases not matched to a gene: 11. The germline gives CDR1 LGHNA, CDR2 YNFKEQ. In DNA form, the CDR3 reads TGTGCCAGCAGCCAAGTCCCTACGGGAGGGCCATTAGATACGCAGTATTTT. It specifies CASSQVPTGGPLDTQYF.